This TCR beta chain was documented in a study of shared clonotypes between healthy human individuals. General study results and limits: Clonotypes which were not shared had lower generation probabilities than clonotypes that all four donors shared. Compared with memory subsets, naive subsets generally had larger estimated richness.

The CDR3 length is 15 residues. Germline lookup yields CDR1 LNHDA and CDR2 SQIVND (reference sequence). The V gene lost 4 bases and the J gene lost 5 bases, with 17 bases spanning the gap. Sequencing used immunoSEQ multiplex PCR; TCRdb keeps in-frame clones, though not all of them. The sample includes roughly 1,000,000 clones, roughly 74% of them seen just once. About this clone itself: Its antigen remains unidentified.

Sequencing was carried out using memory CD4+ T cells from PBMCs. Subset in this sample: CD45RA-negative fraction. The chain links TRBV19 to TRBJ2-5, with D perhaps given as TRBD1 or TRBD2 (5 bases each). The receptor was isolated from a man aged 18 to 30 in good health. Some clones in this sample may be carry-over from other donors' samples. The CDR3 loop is CASSTFSGRSETQYF. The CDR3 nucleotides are TGTGCCAGTAGTACCTTTTCGGGACGGTCGGAGACCCAGTACTTC.